What follows is one T cell receptor (beta chain) and its context. Its antigen remains unknown. RNA transcripts yielded amplified TCR beta CDR3 regions. A set of HTBI primers served as the primers for a first-round RT-PCR of the TCR CDR3. MiXCR, run by TCRdb on the multiplex PCR reads, gives a single entry per CDR3 protein. The table shows 490,000 or so distinct CDR3 sequences, with 22% occurring only once. This CDR3 comprises 15 residues. V dropped 5 bases and J dropped 2; count of bases not matched to a gene: 6. Germline V CDR1 and CDR2: SEHNR, FQNEAQ (reference sequence). This entry comes from a study of T cells in Graves' hyperthyroidism and ophthalmopathy. In the study overall: Sampling of peripheral blood happened at initial diagnosis, prior to any treatment. Study findings and constraints: Using 13 V-J features, a model discriminated ophthalmopathy from stable hyperthyroidism.

Sequencing was done on a sample of blood. The chain employs TRBV7-9 and TRBJ1-5; TRBD1 agrees at 7 bases. This receptor was identified in a woman in her seventies with Graves' ophthalmopathy. CDR3: CASSTGTVGNQPQHF. CDR3 coding DNA: TGTGCCAGCAGCACAGGGACAGTTGGCAATCAGCCCCAGCATTTT.